This T cell receptor beta chain was recorded in a study of OX40 agonist ivuxolimab in advanced cancers. Overall study results and limits: Specificity for antigen went undetermined in the expanded peripheral T cells.

A few counts support this clone. Its specificity is unknown. In germline, CDR1 is SGHRS, CDR2 YFSETQ. V lost 1 base, J lost 6 bases, and 8 bases lay in between. The CDR3 spans 13 residues. On cycle 4 day 1 and cycle 7 day 1, as well as at baseline, blood was sampled. TCRdb's table, derived via immunoSEQ multiplex PCR, lists solely in-frame clones and lacks some. The data contain some 48,000 clones, about three quarters of them singletons. This chain links TRBV5-1 with TRBJ2-1; D call uncertain. The source was CD4+ or CD8+ T cells sorted from blood, collected in a trial of the OX40 agonist ivuxolimab. The sequence was obtained from an adult with an advanced solid tumor such as melanoma, head and neck, liver or kidney cancer. The CDR3 is CASSLHSFNEQFF. The CDR3 coding sequence is TGCGCCAGCAGCTTGCACAGCTTCAATGAGCAGTTCTTC.